The entry below describes one T cell receptor (beta chain). Repertoires were generated with immunoSEQ multiplex PCR, while TCRdb's copy carries only in-frame clones and drops some. This table has approximately 190,000 clones, around 81% appearing once. This entry belongs to a study of blood T cell repertoires in COVID-19. The participants were between roughly 18 and 100 years old and came from 24 US areas. Recovered status in Cohort 3 required two negative PCRs, clearance, or symptom resolution. The sample was PBMCs or T cells enriched from blood (not recorded which). This TCR derives from a man aged 35-49 years who had recovered from COVID-19.

The CDR3: CASSLTGGVNTEAFF. The CDR3 DNA reads TGTGCCAGCAGCCTGACAGGGGGCGTGAACACTGAAGCTTTCTTT. The chain links TRBV3-1 (or the pseudogene TRBV3-2) to TRBJ1-1, with 10 nucleotides matching TRBD1. The CDR3 has 15 residues. Germline-derived CDR1 and CDR2 are LGHDT and YNNKEL (reference sequence). V shed 4 bases, J shed 0 bases, and the junction held 2 bases outside the gene matches.